Listed below are T cell receptor beta chains from one sample, sequenced in a study of T cell repertoires in cytomegalovirus infection. TCRdb reanalysed the reads using MiXCR and keeps one entry per CDR3 protein. Of 200,000 to 300,000 distinct CDR3 sequences listed, around an eighth are singletons. The material sequenced was PBMCs. These receptors came from a human donor in good health (CMV status not recorded). Some clones in this sample may be carry-over from other donors' samples. The CDR3 runs from the conserved cysteine through the conserved F or W. The D gene is left open where the match is weak. Clone sizes are given selectively: once, few, many, or a class where the clone is expanded.

V gene	J gene	D gene	clone size	CDR3 DNA	CDR3 protein
TRBV7-9	TRBJ1-5	-	-	TGTGCCAGCAACGAGCAGGGGAGCAATCAGCCCCAGCATTTT	CASNEQGSNQPQHF
TRBV28	TRBJ2-3	-	few	TGTGCCAGCAGTTTAAGACAGAACACAGATACGCAGTATTTT	CASSLRQNTDTQYF
TRBV4-3	TRBJ2-2	TRBD2	many	TGCGCCAGCAGCCAAGTTCCGGGACTAGCGGGAGGGCCGAACACCGGGGAGCTGTTTTTT	CASSQVPGLAGGPNTGELFF
TRBV12-3/TRBV12-4	TRBJ1-4	TRBD1	many	TGTGCCAGCAGTTTAGAGACCGGGACAGGGCATGAAAAACTGTTTTTT	CASSLETGTGHEKLFF
TRBV7-2	TRBJ1-5	-	many	TGTGCCAGCAGCGCAATCAGAGGGCATCAGCCCCAGCATTTT	CASSAIRGHQPQHF
TRBV25-1	TRBJ2-2	-	few	TGTGCCAGCAGCCTACAGAGCTCCACAAGGAACACCGGGGAGCTGTTTTTT	CASSLQSSTRNTGELFF
TRBV28	TRBJ1-1	-	many	TGTGCCAGCTGTCCGGCCCTCGGAGGTTCTGAAGCTTTCTTT	CASCPALGGSEAFF
TRBV19	TRBJ2-1	TRBD2	few	TGTGCCAGTAGTATTAACGTCGGGATAGCGGGAGGGCCCAATGAGCAGTTCTTC	CASSINVGIAGGPNEQFF
TRBV28	TRBJ1-5	TRBD1	-	TGTGCCAGCAAAATGGACAGGGCTAACAATCAGCCCCAGCATTTT	CASKMDRANNQPQHF
TRBV11-2	TRBJ2-7	-	many	TGTGCCAGCAGCGTAGACCGAGGCGGCGAGCAGTACTTC	CASSVDRGGEQYF
TRBV7-2	TRBJ2-7	TRBD2	many	TGTGCCAGCAGCTTAAAGGGCGGGGGATTCTCCTACGAGCAGTACTTC	CASSLKGGGFSYEQYF
TRBV6-5	TRBJ1-6	-	many	TGTGCCAGCAGTTACTCGATCCCGGGGAGCTCCTATAATTCACCCCTCCACTTT	CASSYSIPGSSYNSPLHF
TRBV20-1	TRBJ2-5	-	-	TGCAGTGCTAGAGATCTGGCGGGGGAGACCCAGTACTTC	CSARDLAGETQYF
TRBV7-2	TRBJ1-5	-	many	TGTGCCAGCAGCTTAGGAGGGGCGGGGAATCAGCCCCAGCATTTT	CASSLGGAGNQPQHF
TRBV28	TRBJ2-5	TRBD2	many	TGTGCCAGCAGTTTGGGTATCGGGACTAGCAGTTACCAAGAGACCCAGTACTTC	CASSLGIGTSSYQETQYF
TRBV4-3	TRBJ2-2	-	many	TGCGCCAGCAGCCAGTTCCCCCCTGGACAGCTGAACACCGGGGAGCTGTTTTTT	CASSQFPPGQLNTGELFF
TRBV7-2	TRBJ2-3	-	many	TGTGCCAGCAGCTTGGGTCCAGGAGAGGGCTACATGGGTACGCAGTATTTT	CASSLGPGEGYMGTQYF
TRBV20-1	TRBJ2-7	-	-	TGCAGTGCTAGCTATAGTCACCACTCCTACGAGCAGTACTTC	CSASYSHHSYEQYF
TRBV12-3/TRBV12-4	TRBJ1-1	TRBD1	many	TGTGCCAGCAGTCTCCCGGGACAGAGAGAAGCTTTCTTT	CASSLPGQREAFF
TRBV6-2/TRBV6-3	TRBJ2-1	-	-	TGTGCCAGCATACCCAGCGGATCCTACAATGAGCAGTTCTTC	CASIPSGSYNEQFF
TRBV12-3/TRBV12-4	TRBJ1-1	-	many	TGTGCCAGCAGTTTAGGACCGGGAGGTACTGAAGCTTTCTTT	CASSLGPGGTEAFF
TRBV7-2	TRBJ2-7	-	many	TGTGCCAGCAGCTTAGCCGACTATGGGCAGTACTTC	CASSLADYGQYF
TRBV28	TRBJ1-2	-	many	TGTGCCAGCAGGGGGGACTATGGCTACACCTTC	CASRGDYGYTF
TRBV7-9	TRBJ1-6	TRBD1	many	TGTGCCAGCAGCTCCCCACCCGGGCAGGGGGCATATTCACCCCTCCACTTT	CASSSPPGQGAYSPLHF
TRBV28	TRBJ2-5	-	many	TGTGCCAGCAGTTCCCGGGTCGGCACGGAGACCCAGTACTTC	CASSSRVGTETQYF
TRBV6-5	TRBJ1-3	-	-	TGTGCCAGCAGTCAACTGACTCCGCGCGGAAACACCATATATTTT	CASSQLTPRGNTIYF
TRBV27	TRBJ2-1	TRBD2	many	TGTGCCAGCAGTTTATTACGCACTAGCGGGGGTTACAATGAGCAGTTCTTC	CASSLLRTSGGYNEQFF
TRBV20-1	TRBJ1-1	-	-	TGCAGTGCTAGAGATCCCCGGGGGCGAATCACTGAAGCTTTCTTT	CSARDPRGRITEAFF
TRBV7-2	TRBJ2-4	-	many	TGTGCCAGCAGCCCCCCCCCAGCCAGGCTCATTCAGTACTTC	CASSPPPARLIQYF
TRBV20-1	TRBJ2-7	-	few	TGCAGTGCTACAGGGGTAGCCTACGAGCAGTACTTC	CSATGVAYEQYF
TRBV19	TRBJ2-7	TRBD1	-	TGTGCCAGTAGTTCCCCGAGACAGGGGGCTTACGAGCAGTACTTC	CASSSPRQGAYEQYF
TRBV25-1	TRBJ2-7	TRBD1	many	TGTGCCAGCACCGCACAGGGGGCACATACCGAGCAGTACTTC	CASTAQGAHTEQYF
TRBV9	TRBJ1-2	TRBD1	many	TGTGCCAGCAGCGCCGACGGACAGGGGAACTATGGCTACACCTTC	CASSADGQGNYGYTF
TRBV11-3	TRBJ2-5	-	few	TGTGCCAGCAGCTTAGACGGCTCCTGGGGCCAGTACTTC	CASSLDGSWGQYF
TRBV7-9	TRBJ2-1	-	-	TGTGCCAGCAGCTTAGCGATCGGGGGAGAGTTCTTC	CASSLAIGGEFF
TRBV7-2	TRBJ2-7	-	many	TGTGCCAGCAGCCCCCGGCCGGGGGCCTACGAGCAGTACTTC	CASSPRPGAYEQYF
TRBV10-3	TRBJ1-4	-	-	TGTGCCATCAGTGAGGCCCAGCTTGCAACTAATGAAAAACTGTTTTTT	CAISEAQLATNEKLFF
TRBV12-3/TRBV12-4	TRBJ1-2	-	-	TGTGCCAGCATCCCGTCGGGCGGTGGATATGGCTACACCTTC	CASIPSGGGYGYTF
TRBV13	TRBJ1-6	TRBD1	-	TGTGCCAGCAGGAGAACAGGGGGACCCAAACCCCTCCACTTT	CASRRTGGPKPLHF
TRBV19	TRBJ1-1	-	many	TGTGCCAGTAGCACAACCAGCACGGGAGGTACTGAAGCTTTCTTT	CASSTTSTGGTEAFF
TRBV7-3	TRBJ1-2	TRBD1	-	TGTGCCAGCAGCACCTCGACAGGGGATGGCTACACCTTC	CASSTSTGDGYTF
TRBV20-1	TRBJ1-2	-	few	TGCAGTGCTAGTACCCACTTAGGCGGCGCGGACTATGGCTACACCTTC	CSASTHLGGADYGYTF
TRBV4-3	TRBJ2-3	-	many	TGCGCCAGCAGCCAAGATACCGGCACAGATACGCAGTATTTT	CASSQDTGTDTQYF
TRBV7-2	TRBJ2-2	-	many	TGTGCCAGCAGCTTAATCAGGGGGGCCGGGGAGCTGTTTTTT	CASSLIRGAGELFF
TRBV19	TRBJ2-1	TRBD1	-	TGTGCCAGTAGTATCAAGGGGACAGGGGGAAATGAGCGGTTCTTC	CASSIKGTGGNERFF
TRBV19	TRBJ2-7	TRBD2	-	TGTGCCAGTAGTTCCCCCGGGACTAGCGGGAAGGTCTACGAGCAGTACTTC	CASSSPGTSGKVYEQYF
TRBV6-2/TRBV6-3	TRBJ1-3	-	many	TGTGCCAGCAGTTACTCGCGGAGATCTGGAAACACCATATATTTT	CASSYSRRSGNTIYF
TRBV19	TRBJ2-1	-	-	TGTGCCAGTACCCCTACATCGGGTCATAATGAGCAGTTCTTC	CASTPTSGHNEQFF
TRBV6-2/TRBV6-3	TRBJ1-3	TRBD1	few	TGTGCCAGCAGTTACCGATGGACAGGGAGAAACACCATATATTTT	CASSYRWTGRNTIYF
TRBV7-2	TRBJ2-5	TRBD1	many	TGTGCCAGCAGCTTAGTAGCAGGGGGCGGAGAGACCCAGTACTTC	CASSLVAGGGETQYF
TRBV7-2	TRBJ1-5	TRBD1	many	TGTGCCAGCAGCGCCACGAGACAGGGCAGGGGCAATCAGCCCCAGCATTTT	CASSATRQGRGNQPQHF
TRBV15	TRBJ2-3	TRBD2	-	TGTGCCACCAGCAGAGATCACGGGGGGGCAGATACGCTGTATTTT	CATSRDHGGADTLYF
TRBV10-3	TRBJ2-1	-	many	TGTGCCATCAAGGGGGGGCTGGACAATGAGCAGTTCTTC	CAIKGGLDNEQFF
TRBV20-1	TRBJ1-5	-	-	TGCAGTGCAACCGTGGGGGGGAATCAGCCCCAGCATTTT	CSATVGGNQPQHF
TRBV7-2	TRBJ2-7	TRBD1	many	TGTGCCAGCAGCCCAGGGGACAGGGGATACGAGCAGTACTTC	CASSPGDRGYEQYF